The 9 T cell receptor beta chains below were found in one sample sequenced in a study of blood T cell repertoires in COVID-19. The assay was immunoSEQ multiplex PCR, and TCRdb's table has in-frame clones only and misses some. The data contain about 75,000 clones, around 83% of them singletons. Sequenced: peripheral blood. All receptors derive from a woman aged 50 to 60 with acute or convalescent COVID-19.

This clone was seen a handful of times. The gene calls are TRBV11-2 and TRBJ2-7, with D perhaps matching TRBD1 (5 bases). The CDR3 runs to 15 residues. Trimming shortened V by 5 bases and J by 10 bases, and 24 bases separated the two germline ends. Looked up from germline, CDR1 is SGHAT and CDR2 is FQNNGV. The CDR3 DNA is TGTGCCAGCAGCCTCCTTTTAGAAGGGGATCAGTTACAGTACTTC. It is translated as CASSLLLEGDQLQYF.

The chain employs TRBV9 and TRBJ2-1; a weak D match, TRBD1 (6 bases). V shed 1 base and J shed 0 bases, with 11 bases lying between them. The CDR3 totals 16 residues. Per germline, CDR1 SGDLS and CDR2 YYNGEE. CDR3 protein: CASSVRIGGSYNEQFF. The CDR3 region has the DNA TGTGCCAGCAGCGTACGCATAGGGGGCTCCTACAATGAGCAGTTCTTC.

The chain combines TRBV23-1 with TRBJ1-3; a weak D match, TRBD1 (6 bases). TRBV23-1 is reported as an ORF; its role is uncertain. The V gene lost 2 bases and the J gene lost 4 bases, with 15 bases spanning the gap. The CDR3 extends over 16 amino acids. The DNA for the CDR3 is TGCGCCAGCAGTCAAACAACAGGGAGACTGGGAAACACCATATATTTT. It codes for CASSQTTGRLGNTIYF.

The CDR3 nucleotides read TGTGCCAGCAGTTTATTTGCTAACAGCAATCAGCCCCAGCATTTT. Residues: CASSLFANSNQPQHF. The rearrangement links TRBV28 to TRBJ1-5; D gene uncertain. The V end was cut by 1 base, the J end by 1 base, with 8 bases between. The germline CDR1 and CDR2 sequences are MDHEN and SYDVKM. This CDR3 contains 15 residues.

The CDR3 coding sequence is TGCGCCAGCAGCGAGCACAGGGGGGATGGCTACACCTTC. Translated, it gives CASSEHRGDGYTF. The rearrangement links TRBV4-3 to TRBJ1-2; the match to TRBD1 covers 8 bases. Germline loops: CDR1 LGHNA, CDR2 YSLEER. This CDR3 has 13 amino acids. V lost 5 bases and J lost 6; bases outside the gene matches: 5.

V and J are TRBV7-6 and TRBJ2-3, with TRBD1 identical over 10 bases. Germline V gene lookup returns CDR1 SGHVS and CDR2 FNYEAQ. The CDR3 runs to 18 residues. The junction had 12 bases not matched to a gene; V was cut back by 5 bases and J by 1 base. This chain's CDR3 is CASSLGTGVSVGTDTQYF. The CDR3 nucleotides read TGTGCCAGCAGCCTAGGGACAGGGGTTAGCGTGGGCACAGATACGCAGTATTTT.

The chain joins TRBV7-8 to TRBJ2-5; TRBD1 might be the D (6 bases). With 6 bases removed from V and 1 base from J, the gap between germline ends came to 15 bases. The CDR3 length is 15 residues. The V gene's germline CDR1 is SGHVS and CDR2 FQNEAQ. Written as DNA, the CDR3 is TGTGCCAGCAGACCGTCCGGGACAATCCAAGAGACCCAGTACTTC. Translation: CASRPSGTIQETQYF.

V usage is TRBV5-4 and J usage is TRBJ2-2; 9 bases match TRBD2. The CDR3 consists of 17 residues. J lost 5 bases, V lost 0 bases, and 8 bases had no gene match. The germline V gene has CDR1 SGHNT and CDR2 YYREEE (reference sequence). As DNA, the CDR3 is TGTGCCAGCAGCTTGGGGGGACTAGCTGGAGGGACCGGGGAGCTGTTTTTT. It is translated as CASSLGGLAGGTGELFF.

The chain links TRBV3-1 (or the pseudogene TRBV3-2) to TRBJ1-4, with D tentatively TRBD1 (5 bases). Germline CDR1 and CDR2: LGHDT and YNNKEL (reference sequence). The germline V and J ends were trimmed by 5 bases and 8 bases, with 18 bases remaining between them. The CDR3 covers 15 residues. CDR3 bases: TGTGCCAGCAGCTTCCTCCCCAGGGTCGGAGAAAAACTGTTTTTT. Its protein is CASSFLPRVGEKLFF.